These T cell receptor beta chains were read from a single sample in a study of blood T cells in healthy people across ages. Each CDR3 protein is one row after TCRdb ran MiXCR on the 5' RACE reads. The sample lists hundreds of thousands of distinct CDR3 sequences, roughly 49% occurring once. The sequenced sample consisted of blood. These receptors were obtained from an older woman in good health. Both conserved end residues are part of each CDR3. A D gene is named only where the DNA matches it firmly. Not all rows give a size; the values are once, few, many and, for expanded clones, a class.

>TRBD1|TRBV7-8|NA|TRBJ2-7
CASSLRTGREQYF
TGTGCCAGCAGCCTAAGGACAGGGCGCGAGCAGTACTTC
>NA|TRBV20-1|NA|TRBJ2-3
CSATSELGFTDTQYF
TGCAGTGCTACCTCGGAGCTGGGCTTCACAGATACGCAGTATTTT
>TRBD2|TRBV20-1|NA|TRBJ2-1
CSARKPRTSAYNEQFF
TGCAGTGCTAGAAAGCCCCGGACTAGCGCCTACAATGAGCAGTTCTTC
>TRBD1|TRBV9|NA|TRBJ1-2
CASSTDRGFGYTF
TGTGCCAGCAGCACAGACAGGGGCTTTGGCTACACCTTC
>NA|TRBV5-6|few|TRBJ2-7
CASSLATGGRVEEQYF
TGTGCCAGCAGCTTGGCCACGGGTGGTAGGGTCGAGGAGCAGTACTTC
>NA|TRBV7-9|NA|TRBJ2-3
CASSSQVRTDTQYF
TGTGCCAGCAGCTCACAGGTTCGCACAGATACGCAGTATTTT
>TRBD2|TRBV20-1|NA|TRBJ2-1
CSARRASGTGEQFF
TGCAGTGCTAGACGGGCTAGCGGGACCGGTGAGCAGTTCTTC
>TRBD1|TRBV6-5|NA|TRBJ2-3
CASRLGRDRSAQYF
TGTGCCAGCAGACTAGGCCGGGACAGGAGTGCGCAGTATTTT
>TRBD2|TRBV20-1|NA|TRBJ2-3
CSPGTSGRKDTQYF
TGCAGCCCCGGGACTAGCGGGAGGAAGGATACGCAGTATTTT
>TRBD2|TRBV4-3|NA|TRBJ2-7
CASSRTSGYNEQYF
TGCGCCAGCAGCAGGACTAGCGGATACAATGAGCAGTACTTC
>NA|TRBV28|NA|TRBJ1-4
CASSFFGFANEKLFF
TGTGCCAGCAGTTTCTTCGGGTTTGCTAATGAAAAACTGTTTTTT
>NA|TRBV5-1|NA|TRBJ1-4
CASSLVGATNEKLFF
TGTGCCAGCAGCTTAGTGGGGGCGACTAATGAAAAACTGTTTTTT
>TRBD1|TRBV18|NA|TRBJ2-5
CASSQGAYNEQYF
TGTGCCAGCTCACAGGGGGCCTACAATGAGCAGTACTTC
>TRBD2|TRBV7-2|NA|TRBJ2-7
CASSLEGGVLSYEQYF
TGTGCCAGCAGCTTAGAGGGAGGGGTTCTCTCCTACGAGCAGTACTTC
>NA|TRBV7-9|NA|TRBJ2-4
CASSLTGNPKNIQYF
TGTGCCAGCAGCTTAACAGGGAACCCCAAAAACATCCAGTACTTC
>NA|TRBV20-1|few|TRBJ2-7
CSASLPAKSSYEQYF
TGCAGTGCTAGTCTTCCAGCGAAGAGCTCCTACGAGCAGTACTTC
>TRBD1|TRBV28|few|TRBJ1-6
CASSPSPNRQGHNSPLHF
TGTGCCAGCAGCCCTTCCCCGAATAGACAGGGCCATAATTCACCCCTCCACTTT
>NA|TRBV10-3|few|TRBJ1-1
CAIGSKNTEAFF
TGTGCCATCGGCTCCAAGAACACTGAAGCTTTCTTT
>NA|TRBV20-1|NA|TRBJ2-5
CSAREGGVETQYF
TGCAGTGCTAGAGAGGGGGGAGTAGAGACCCAGTACTTC
>TRBD1|TRBV14|NA|TRBJ2-5
CASSQQGAQTQYF
TGTGCCAGCAGTCAACAGGGGGCTCAGACCCAGTACTTC
>NA|TRBV5-5|NA|TRBJ1-2
CASSLEGSGYTF
TGTGCCAGCAGCTTGGAAGGCAGTGGCTACACCTTC
>NA|TRBV20-1|NA|TRBJ2-1
CSAWRLMSSYNEQFF
TGCAGTGCTTGGAGACTCATGAGCTCCTACAATGAGCAGTTCTTC
>TRBD2|TRBV28|NA|TRBJ2-1
CASSPNLAGSYNEQFF
TGTGCCAGCAGTCCTAACCTAGCGGGCTCTTACAATGAGCAGTTCTTC
>TRBD2|TRBV7-2|NA|TRBJ2-1
CASSLRAGGIHNEQFF
TGTGCCAGCAGCTTAAGGGCGGGAGGGATACACAATGAGCAGTTCTTC
>TRBD1|TRBV6-2/TRBV6-3|NA|TRBJ2-4
CASSYGTGVENIQYF
TGTGCCAGCAGTTACGGGACAGGGGTGGAAAACATTCAGTACTTC
>TRBD1|TRBV5-1|NA|TRBJ1-1
CASRAGTGTSEAFF
TGCGCCAGCAGGGCCGGGACAGGGACCTCTGAAGCTTTCTTT
>NA|TRBV9|few|TRBJ1-2
CASSVDQSIRKGGYTF
TGTGCCAGCAGCGTAGACCAGTCCATACGAAAAGGGGGCTACACCTTC
>NA|TRBV20-1|NA|TRBJ1-3
CSASPYSSGNTIYF
TGCAGTGCTAGCCCGTACTCCTCTGGAAACACTATATATTTT
>TRBD1|TRBV7-8|NA|TRBJ2-3
CASSRQGATTDTQYF
TGTGCCAGCAGCCGACAGGGGGCGACGACAGATACGCAGTATTTT
>NA|TRBV20-1|NA|TRBJ1-5
CSARLFLSNQPQHF
TGCAGTGCTAGGCTCTTTCTGAGCAATCAGCCCCAGCATTTT
>NA|TRBV5-1|NA|TRBJ2-2
CAGSRGNSGNTGELFF
TGCGCCGGAAGCAGGGGGAATAGCGGGAACACCGGGGAGCTGTTTTTT
>TRBD1|TRBV28|once|TRBJ1-2
CASSLFPDRVRFGGYTF
TGTGCCAGCAGTTTATTCCCTGACAGGGTTCGGTTTGGTGGCTACACCTTC
>NA|TRBV29-1|NA|TRBJ2-7
CSVEDLRGAHEQYF
TGCAGCGTTGAAGATCTTCGGGGGGCGCACGAGCAGTACTTC
>NA|TRBV6-5|NA|TRBJ1-2
CASSPSGTQTTYTF
TGTGCCAGCAGTCCCTCCGGGACCCAGACCACCTACACCTTC
>TRBD1|TRBV7-2|many|TRBJ1-2
CASSSGDSSIAGYTF
TGTGCCAGCAGCTCCGGGGACAGCTCTATTGCTGGCTACACCTTC
>NA|TRBV20-1|NA|TRBJ2-1
CSARKGRGEQFF
TGCAGTGCTAGAAAGGGGCGGGGTGAGCAGTTCTTC
>NA|TRBV7-3|NA|TRBJ2-5
CASSDDLFTEQYF
TGTGCCAGCAGCGACGATCTCTTTACGGAGCAGTACTTC
>TRBD2|TRBV10-3|few|TRBJ2-7
CAISGTSGRAVGEQYF
TGTGCCATCAGTGGGACTAGCGGGAGGGCCGTGGGAGAGCAGTACTTC
>NA|TRBV7-2|few|TRBJ1-2
CASSYGRGGVYGYTF
TGTGCCAGCAGCTACGGTAGGGGCGGCGTTTATGGCTACACCTTC
>TRBD1|TRBV28|NA|TRBJ2-4
CASSTGGFVKNIQYF
TGTGCCAGCAGCACAGGGGGCTTCGTCAAAAACATTCAGTACTTC
>TRBD2|TRBV20-1|few|TRBJ2-1
CSASWAGGRTYNEQFF
TGCAGTGCTAGCTGGGCGGGCGGGAGGACATACAATGAGCAGTTCTTC
>TRBD1|TRBV7-2|NA|TRBJ2-7
CASKGTDSYNEQYF
TGTGCCAGCAAAGGGACAGACTCCTACAATGAGCAGTACTTC
>NA|TRBV4-1|NA|TRBJ2-7
CAGSQDPSSYEQYF
TGCGCCGGCAGCCAAGATCCGAGCTCCTACGAGCAGTACTTC
>NA|TRBV6-6|NA|TRBJ2-6
CASSYSGGSLANVLTF
TGTGCCAGCAGTTACTCTGGGGGCAGCTTGGCCAACGTCCTGACTTTC
>NA|TRBV6-2/TRBV6-3|NA|TRBJ2-1
CASSYSRGQHFRNEQFF
TGTGCCAGCAGTTACTCGAGGGGACAACATTTCCGCAATGAGCAGTTCTTC
>NA|TRBV15|once|TRBJ2-7
CATSRDQSAGLFAYEQYF
TGTGCCACCAGCAGAGATCAATCGGCGGGGCTCTTCGCCTACGAGCAGTACTTC
>NA|TRBV10-3|NA|TRBJ1-1
CAIRGTGTPEEAFF
TGTGCCATCAGGGGAACCGGGACACCCGAAGAAGCTTTCTTT
>NA|TRBV20-1|NA|TRBJ2-1
CSATSGAEYNEQFF
TGCAGTGCGACCTCCGGGGCGGAATACAATGAGCAGTTCTTC